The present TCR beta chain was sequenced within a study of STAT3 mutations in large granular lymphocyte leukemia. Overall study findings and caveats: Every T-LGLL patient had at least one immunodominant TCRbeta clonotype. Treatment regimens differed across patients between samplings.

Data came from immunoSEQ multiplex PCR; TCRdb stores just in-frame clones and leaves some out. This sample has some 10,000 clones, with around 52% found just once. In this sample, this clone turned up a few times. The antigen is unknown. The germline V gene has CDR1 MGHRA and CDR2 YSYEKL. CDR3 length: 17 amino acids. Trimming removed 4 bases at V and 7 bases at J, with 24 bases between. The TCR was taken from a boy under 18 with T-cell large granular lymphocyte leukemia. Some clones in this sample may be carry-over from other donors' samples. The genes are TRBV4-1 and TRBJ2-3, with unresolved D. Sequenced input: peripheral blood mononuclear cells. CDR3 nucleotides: TGCGCCAGCAGCCTCCCTAGGGATCCAGAAGACACTTATACGCAGTATTTT. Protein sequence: CASSLPRDPEDTYTQYF.